This T cell receptor beta chain was sequenced in a study of T cell clonality in common variable immunodeficiency. Study-level results: Shared TCRbeta clones were fewer between CVID subjects than controls. CVID subjects had higher TCRbeta clonality than healthy controls, most marked in about a third.

J was trimmed by 7 bases and V by 5 bases; bases with no gene match: 10. The CDR3 covers 15 residues. In germline, CDR1 is SGHVS, CDR2 FNYEAQ. This table comes from immunoSEQ multiplex PCR, and its TCRdb copy is limited to in-frame clones, with some not included. The sample shows about 81,000 clones, none of them appearing just once. At least ten counts were recorded for this clone. The antigen is unknown. The CDR3 goes on 3 residues after the read ends, and that part is filled in from the germline J gene. Donors gave 5 to 8 ml heparinized peripheral whole blood. The sample consisted of peripheral blood mononuclear cells. This TCR was recovered from a person aged 18-70 years in good health. V is TRBV7-6 and J is TRBJ1-5, with 8 bases identical to TRBD1. Incomplete CDR3 DNA: TGTGCCAGCAGCGCAAGACAGGGGCGACAGCAGCCC. Translated, it gives CASSARQGRQQP. The entire CDR3 reads CASSARQGRQQPQHF.